One and the same sample provided the 20 T cell receptor beta chains below, sequenced in a study of blood T cell repertoires in COVID-19 (TCRdb year 2020). The library was generated by the immunoSEQ multiplex PCR assay. As stored in TCRdb, this immuneACCESS dataset retains in-frame rearrangements with V and J assigned. A fraction of the clones does not appear; measured against another copy, unresolved V genes explain less than half of the discrepancy, and the remainder lacks a known reason. Counted in this sample were over 200,000 clones; less than 90% of them appeared once. Under 2.5% of the sample is taken by the ten largest. The material sequenced was peripheral blood. All receptors come from a middle-aged man with active or convalescent COVID-19.

The rearrangement uses TRBV5-4 and TRBJ2-3; 12 bases are a match to TRBD1. The CDR3 length is 16 residues. The germline CDR1 and CDR2 sequences are SGHNT and YYREEE (reference sequence). V gave up 0 bases and J gave up 8 bases; unmatched junction bases: 7. The CDR3 loop is CASSLVPGQGASTQYF. The CDR3 nucleotides read TGTGCCAGCAGCTTGGTCCCGGGACAGGGGGCGAGTACGCAGTATTTT.

The chain has TRBV9 and TRBJ1-1; the D is unclear. CDR3 length: 14 residues. Per the germline V gene, CDR1 is SGDLS and CDR2 is YYNGEE. V shed 2 bases and J shed 0 bases, with 8 bases lying between them. CDR3 in amino acids: CASSVSGLNTEAFF. CDR3 in DNA: TGTGCCAGCAGCGTTTCGGGATTGAACACTGAAGCTTTCTTT.

The chain recombines TRBV27 with TRBJ2-1; no clear D. The CDR3 totals 9 residues. Trimming took off 8 bases at V and 6 bases at J, with 2 bases between the two ends. Germline CDR1 reads MNHEY; CDR2 reads SMNVEV (reference sequence). The CDR3 region has the DNA TGTGCCAGCCTCAATGAGCAGTTCTTC. Its protein product is CASLNEQFF.

The rearrangement joins TRBV19 to TRBJ2-2; no clear D. CDR3 length: 14 amino acids. The germline V gene has CDR1 LNHDA and CDR2 SQIVND (reference sequence). Trimming took off 7 bases at V and 0 bases at J, with 9 bases between the two ends. The CDR3 DNA sequence: TGTGCCAGTAATGGCCTGGCGAACACCGGGGAGCTGTTTTTT. Its protein is CASNGLANTGELFF.

The chain couples TRBV28 to TRBJ1-2, with unresolved D. Germline assignment: CDR1 MDHEN and CDR2 SYDVKM. The CDR3 has 18 amino acids. Trimming removed 2 bases from V and 3 bases from J, with 22 bases in between. CDR3 DNA sequence: TGTGCCAGCAGTTTACCCCCCGTCACCCGTCTATACCACTATGGCTACACCTTC. Translation gives CASSLPPVTRLYHYGYTF.

Comment on this clone: Other DNA sequences within the sample encode an identical CDR3. The V call is TRBV5-1, the J call TRBJ2-2; D gene unclear. Trimming pared 0 bases from V and 0 bases from J, leaving 6 bases between. Germline loops: CDR1 SGHRS, CDR2 YFSETQ. This CDR3 region has 15 residues. As DNA, the CDR3 is TGCGCCAGCAGCTTGGGAGGAACGAACACCGGGGAGCTGTTTTTT. This sequence encodes CASSLGGTNTGELFF.

CDR3 in amino acids: CASSGTGLVAFF. CDR3 coding DNA: TGTGCCAGCAGTGGGACAGGGCTGGTTGCTTTCTTT. The genes are TRBV6-6 and TRBJ1-1, with 9 nucleotides matching TRBD1. The V gene's germline CDR1 is MNHNY and CDR2 SVGAGI (reference sequence). J lost 11 bases, V lost 5 bases, and 6 bases had no gene match. The length of the CDR3 is 12 residues.

The CDR3 loop is CASSPRTGQGISPLHF. DNA for the CDR3: TGTGCCAGCAGCCCGAGGACAGGGCAAGGGATTTCACCCCTCCACTTT. This chain connects TRBV7-2 to TRBJ1-6, with TRBD1 matching 8 bases. CDR3 size: 16 residues. The germline CDR1 and CDR2 sequences are SGHTA and FQGNSA. V lost 5 bases and J lost 9; bases outside the gene matches: 12.

The gene calls are TRBV7-9 and TRBJ1-2; D is unclear. Germline lookup yields CDR1 SEHNR and CDR2 FQNEAQ (reference sequence). Trimming stripped 5 bases from V and 1 base from J, with 8 bases between. The CDR3 consists of 13 residues. CDR3 DNA sequence: TGTGCCAGCAGCCGTAGCCGTAACTATGGCTACACCTTC. It specifies CASSRSRNYGYTF.

The chain has TRBV11-1 and TRBJ2-7; 7 positions agree with TRBD1. The CDR3 is 14 amino acids. Germline V lookup: CDR1 SGHAT, CDR2 FQDESV (reference sequence). J lost 0 bases, V lost 3 bases, and 2 bases had no gene match. Here the CDR3 reads CASSFDRVSYEQYF. The CDR3 coding sequence is TGTGCCAGCAGCTTTGACAGGGTCTCCTACGAGCAGTACTTC.

V and J are TRBV5-1 and TRBJ1-1; TRBD1 aligns across 8 bases. The V and J ends lost 3 bases and 3 bases, in that order; junction bases with no gene match: 4. Germline V gene data show CDR1 as SGHRS and CDR2 as YFSETQ. The CDR3 consists of 14 residues. As DNA, the CDR3 is TGCGCCAGCAGCTCACAGGGACAGGACACTGAAGCTTTCTTT. Translated: CASSSQGQDTEAFF.

The genes are TRBV5-1 and TRBJ2-1, with TRBD2 identical over 11 bases. V shed 2 bases and J 7 bases; nucleotides not matched to a gene: 8. The CDR3 is made up of 16 amino acids. The germline gives CDR1 SGHRS, CDR2 YFSETQ. CDR3 sequence (DNA): TGCGCCAGCAGCTTCTTAGCGGGAGGGCCGGAAAATGAGCAGTTCTTC. It translates to CASSFLAGGPENEQFF. Using reference TRBV5-1 and TRBJ2-1 for the parts outside the CDR3, the full variable domain is KAGVTQTPRYLIKTRGQQVTLSCSPISGHRSVSWYQQTPGQGLQFLFEYFSETQRNKGNFPGRFSGRQFSNSRSEMNVSTLELGDSALYLCASSFLAGGPENEQFFGPGTRLTVL.

The chain links TRBV27 to TRBJ1-5; tentatively, D is TRBD1 (5 bases). V shed 5 bases and J shed 6 bases, with 11 bases lying between them. The CDR3 spans 13 residues. Germline assignment: CDR1 MNHEY and CDR2 SMNVEV (reference sequence). The CDR3 here is CASSPAGGQPQHF. The CDR3 DNA follows: TGTGCCAGCAGTCCCGCCGGGGGTCAGCCCCAGCATTTT.

J is TRBJ1-2 and V is TRBV12-3 or TRBV12-4; the D is unclear. The CDR3 is 11 amino acids. V was cut by 3 bases and J by 10 bases, with 9 bases left in between. DNA of the CDR3: TGTGCCAGCAGTTTGAACGAGCACTACACCTTC. Amino acid sequence: CASSLNEHYTF.

The chain is built from TRBV10-1 and TRBJ2-7; 12 nucleotides agree with TRBD1. Germline CDR1 reads WNHNN; CDR2 reads SYGVQD (reference sequence). The V gene end was trimmed by 3 bases and the J gene end by 0 bases; junction bases not matched to a gene: 15. This CDR3 has 20 amino acids. CDR3 sequence (DNA): TGCGCCAGCAGTGATAAGTACCCGGGACAGGGGGCCGTGAGCTCCTACGAGCAGTACTTC. This gives the protein CASSDKYPGQGAVSSYEQYF.

A single count supports this clone. The V call is TRBV7-3, the J call TRBJ1-3, with D perhaps matching TRBD1 (6 bases). Germline V gene sequence: CDR1 SGHTA, CDR2 FQGTGA. Trimming cost V 2 bases and J 2 bases, with 7 bases left between them. The CDR3 sequence is 14 residues long. The CDR3 region has the DNA TGTGCCAGCAGCTTACCAGGGGCTGGAAACACCATATATTTT. Protein: CASSLPGAGNTIYF.

The chain's CDR3 is CAWSVSGTGGIQPQHF. Written as DNA, the CDR3 is TGTGCCTGGAGTGTAAGTGGAACAGGGGGAATTCAGCCCCAGCATTTT. The chain links TRBV30 to TRBJ1-5; 8 bases match TRBD1. Germline trimming cut 0 bases from V and 6 bases from J; bases unmatched to any gene: 10. Germline loops: CDR1 GTSNPN, CDR2 SVGIG (reference sequence). The CDR3 has 16 amino acids.

The table lists this clone with a few counts. The chain carries TRBV27 and TRBJ1-2; the match to TRBD1 covers 7 bases. Germline-derived CDR1 and CDR2 are MNHEY and SMNVEV (reference sequence). The junction had 7 bases not matched to a gene; V was cut back by 5 bases and J by 4 bases. There are 14 residues in the CDR3. The CDR3 nucleotides are TGTGCCAGCAGTCCCCGACAGGGCGCCTATGGCTACACCTTC. Its protein product is CASSPRQGAYGYTF.

The chain has TRBV27 and TRBJ2-7; TRBD1 aligns across 8 bases. The CDR3 extends over 14 amino acids. In germline, CDR1 is MNHEY, CDR2 SMNVEV (reference sequence). V shed 6 bases and J 0 bases; nucleotides not matched to a gene: 4. The CDR3 region is CASSFTGGSYEQYF. CDR3 coding DNA: TGTGCCAGCAGCTTTACAGGGGGCTCCTACGAGCAGTACTTC.

For this clone: Within the sample, other DNA sequences also encode this same CDR3. The chain employs TRBV11-2 and TRBJ1-1; weak D call: TRBD1 (5 bases). The V gene lost 1 base and the J gene lost 5 bases, with 8 bases spanning the gap. Germline V gene lookup returns CDR1 SGHAT and CDR2 FQNNGV. The CDR3 extends over 13 amino acids. The CDR3 DNA reads TGTGCCAGCAGCTTAGCCAGGGATACTGAAGCTTTCTTT. Its protein is CASSLARDTEAFF.